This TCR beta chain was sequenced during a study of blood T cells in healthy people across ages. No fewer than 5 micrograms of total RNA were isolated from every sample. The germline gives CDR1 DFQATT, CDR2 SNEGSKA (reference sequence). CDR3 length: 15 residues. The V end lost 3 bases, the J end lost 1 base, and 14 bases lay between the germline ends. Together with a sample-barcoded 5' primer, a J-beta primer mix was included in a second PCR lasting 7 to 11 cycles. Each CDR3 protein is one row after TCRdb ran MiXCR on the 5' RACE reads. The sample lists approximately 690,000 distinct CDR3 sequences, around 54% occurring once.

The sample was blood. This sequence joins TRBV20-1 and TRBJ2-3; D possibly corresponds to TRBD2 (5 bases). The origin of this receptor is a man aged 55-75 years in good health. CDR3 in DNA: TGCAGTGCTAGGCCCAGCGGTCCGGGCACAGATACGCAGTATTTT. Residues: CSARPSGPGTDTQYF.